These 9 T cell receptor beta chains were all obtained from the same sample, sequenced in a study of regulatory T cells in long-lasting Graves disease. The authors built TCR beta libraries using iRepertoire HTBI primers and Arm-PCR of CDR3 regions. TCRdb reprocessed the multiplex PCR reads via MiXCR and lists one record per CDR3 protein. This table has hundreds of thousands of distinct CDR3 sequences, around 21% appearing once. This sample's time point: persistent/refractory GD, antithyroid drugs over 5 years with positive TRAb. PBMCs provided the RNA from which the TCR library was made. The material sequenced was peripheral blood mononuclear cells (PBMCs), taken when the disease was refractory, from a patient treated with antithyroid drugs. The receptor set was obtained from a female donor with Graves disease.

This sequence joins TRBV4-2 and TRBJ2-7; unclear D gene. Per the germline V gene, CDR1 is LGHNA and CDR2 is YNFKEQ. Between the trimmed V and J ends, which lost 4 bases and 4 bases, there was a span of 11 bases. This CDR3 is 13 amino acids long. CDR3 region: CASSPDQGYEQYF. Here the CDR3 DNA reads TGTGCCAGCAGCCCCGATCAAGGGTACGAGCAGTACTTC.

The chain employs TRBV29-1 and TRBJ2-2; D is uncertain. The V gene lost 4 bases and the J gene lost 4 bases, with 4 bases spanning the gap. CDR3 length: 11 residues. The germline gives CDR1 SQVTM, CDR2 ANQGSEA. CDR3 nucleotide sequence: TGCAGCGTTGTCACCACCGGGGAGCTGTTTTTT. Protein: CSVVTTGELFF.

The chain carries TRBV6-1 and TRBJ1-3, with no clear D. In germline, CDR1 is MNHNS, CDR2 SASEGT. The CDR3 length is 13 residues. V was trimmed by 6 bases and J by 2 bases, leaving 8 bases between them. The CDR3 coding sequence is TGTGCCAGCAGGGATGGGGCTGGAAACACCATATATTTT. This gives the protein CASRDGAGNTIYF.

This clonotype was seen many times. The V and J genes are TRBV20-1 and TRBJ1-1; D gene ambiguous. The CDR3 is 12 residues long. From germline, CDR1 is DFQATT and CDR2 SNEGSKA (reference sequence). V shed 5 bases and J shed 1 base, with 8 bases lying between them. The CDR3 spells CSAHPTNTEAFF. The CDR3 bases are TGCAGTGCTCATCCGACGAACACTGAAGCTTTCTTT.

Comment on this clonotype: This could be a read error, since a much larger clone is one nucleotide away. The V and J genes are TRBV11-2 and TRBJ2-7; D is undetermined. CDR1 and CDR2 from the germline V gene are SGHAT and FQNNGV. With 5 bases removed from V and 3 bases from J, the gap between germline ends came to 11 bases. This CDR3 spans 13 amino acids. CDR3 loop: CASSVARYYEQYF. CDR3 in DNA: TGTGCCAGCAGCGTGGCGAGATACTACGAGCAGTACTTC.

This clonotype occurred many times. The junction differs from germline at one of its ends, possibly a read error. J is TRBJ2-7 and V is TRBV6-2 or TRBV6-3, with 7 nucleotides matching TRBD2. CDR3 length equals 15 residues. Per germline, CDR1 MNHEY and CDR2 SVGEGT. The CDR3 reads CAGSDPPGLAYEQYF. Written as DNA, the CDR3 is TGTGCCGGCAGTGACCCCCCTGGACTAGCCTACGAGCAGTACTTC.

Worth noting for this clonotype: A clone one base away is much larger, so this may be a read error. V is TRBV2 and J is TRBJ1-5; a weak D match, TRBD1 (6 bases). Per the germline V gene, CDR1 is SNHLY and CDR2 is FYNNEI. The CDR3 sequence is 16 residues long. The CDR3 nucleotides are TGTGCCAGCAGTGAAGCAGGGGGACTGCGGAATCAGTCCCAGCATTTT. This translates into CASSEAGGLRNQSQHF.

This clonotype was observed many times. The rearrangement uses TRBV11-2 and TRBJ2-7; the D is unclear. Looked up from germline, CDR1 is SGHAT and CDR2 is FQNNGV. The CDR3 covers 16 residues. Trimming cost V 3 bases and J 0 bases, with 15 bases left between them. CDR3 coding DNA: TGTGCCAGCAGCTTTCATTCCGTACCCCTCTCCTACGAGCAGTACTTC. Translation gives CASSFHSVPLSYEQYF.

The V gene is TRBV30, the J gene TRBJ1-1; maybe TRBD1 (5 bases). V shed 0 bases and J shed 11 bases, with 16 bases lying between them. Germline V gene sequence: CDR1 GTSNPN, CDR2 SVGIG (reference sequence). The CDR3 runs to 13 residues. The CDR3, as DNA: TGTGCCTGGAGTGTTGGGGTTGGGGCGAGTGCTTTCTTT. It encodes CAWSVGVGASAFF.